The T cell receptor (beta chain) under discussion was sequenced for a study of T cell repertoires in cytomegalovirus infection (dated by TCRdb to between 2017 and 2020). Broadly, across the study: Peptide stimulations targeted recently identified HLA-C-restricted CMV epitopes, whose presentation resists viral immunomodulation, together with well-studied HLA-B-restricted epitopes. Because public TCR beta signatures pointed to carriage of CMV infection together with the matching HLA type, the HLA type of each donor mattered for the analysis. Results and caveats for the whole study, not just this receptor: In both this cohort and an independent cohort of a few hundred donors, the cumulative frequency of public TCR beta family members distinguished carriers of CMV infection plus the relevant HLA type. In the ex vivo response, HLA-C-restricted CMV-specific TCR beta clonotypes were dominant, and in two of eight donors the single most frequent clonotype came from this HLA-C-restricted group.

The treatment or condition label of this sample denotes: in vitro stimulation with specific CMV peptide epitopes to enrich CMV-specific T cells. CDR1 and CDR2 are read off the germline V gene (reference sequence) as LNHDA and SQIVND. There are 16 amino acids in the CDR3, from cysteine to phenylalanine inclusive. Only the CDR3 part of the read is kept: 48 bases, read in frame from the first base. Trimming costs V 0 bases and J 2 bases, and their ends lie 8 bases apart. Sequencer: Illumina HiSeq 1500. TCRdb handled the public reads itself, with Q25 trimming in fastp and clone calling in MiXCR, and kept productive beta chains. One record per CDR3 amino acid sequence lists the most common genes and DNA. The sample has about 920,000 distinct CDR3 sequences on record, roughly 30% of them singletons. Clones ranked in the top ten supply around an eighth of the sample. This clonotype appeared many times. Its antigen specificity is not known. Per-base quality was not reported, and no clone a single base away is much larger than it.

The TCR sequence derives from a human donor in good health (CMV status not recorded). Some clones in this sample may be carry-over from other donors' samples. Sequencing used cultured CD8+ T cells from PBMCs, obtained from culture after CMV antigen stimulation. The sequence joins TRBV19 to TRBJ2-6; matching of 5 bases hints at TRBD1 as the D gene. The nucleotide sequence is given as TGTGCCAGTAGTATAGATCAGGGCACTGGGGCCAACGTCCTGACTTTC. This sequence encodes CASSIDQGTGANVLTF.